In this sample, the clone carrying this T cell receptor beta chain turned up once. As yet, its antigen is unknown. Trimming took off 6 bases at V and 0 bases at J, with 27 bases between the two ends. The CDR3 runs 19 residues. CDR1 is MDHEN and CDR2 is SYDVKM in the germline V gene. This record comes from a study of cytomegalovirus exposure and HLA in healthy donors. The PCR had 60 Vbeta and 13 Jbeta primers. Clones were sequenced by immunoSEQ multiplex PCR, and TCRdb holds only the in-frame ones, with some missing. The sample contains about 230,000 clones, over 65% of which appear only once. Study-wide results and caveats: Analyzed later, most CMV-associated TCR beta chains appeared HLA-restricted. Accurate prediction of HLA-A and HLA-B alleles (for most subjects) was reportedly achieved from TCR beta sequences. An analysis done earlier found most TCR beta V segments productive about 90% or about 30% of the time.

The rearrangement uses TRBV28 and TRBJ2-7, with D possibly matching TRBD2 (7 bases). Sequenced material: PBMCs. This sequence originates from a woman in her fifties or sixties in good health and CMV-seropositive. CDR3 nucleotides: TGTGCCAGCAGGCCCTACGGGGGGACCCAGGGGACCCTCTCCTACGAGCAGTACTTC. It translates to CASRPYGGTQGTLSYEQYF.